This T cell receptor (beta chain) stems from a study of vaccination and CD4 T cells after COVID-19. This clonotype was recorded a few times. What it binds is unknown. Sample treatment: approximately nine-day PBMC culture with coronavirus spike peptide pools or control peptides (ViraFEST assay). Cultured CD4+ T cells had their DNA profiled by the Oncomine TCR Beta short-read assay. One entry per CDR3 protein results from TCRdb running MiXCR on the PCR reads. The sample holds roughly 14,000 distinct CDR3 sequences, 40% to 60% seen once. Germline assignment: CDR1 SGHTA and CDR2 FQGTGA. Trimming removed 5 bases from V and 5 bases from J, with 10 bases in between. This CDR3 contains 13 residues.

The sample consisted of CD4+ T cells from blood, cultured in vitro, taken before SARS-CoV-2 vaccination. The rearrangement uses TRBV7-3 and TRBJ2-1, with D perhaps matching TRBD1 or TRBD2 (5 bases each). This TCR came from a human donor who had recovered from COVID-19. This chain's CDR3 is CASSPGRDNEQFF. DNA for the CDR3: TGTGCCAGCAGCCCGGGACGGGACAATGAGCAGTTCTTC.